Listed below are T cell receptor beta chains from one sample, sequenced in a study of monozygotic twins with cystic fibrosis. Sequencing used immunoSEQ multiplex PCR; TCRdb keeps in-frame clones, though not all of them. The table has approximately 34,000 clones, around 96% seen once. The sample consisted of blood. Source of these receptors: a girl aged 2-10 years with cystic fibrosis. CDR3s include the opening cysteine and the closing phenylalanine or tryptophan. Fields, in order: clone size, V gene, D gene, J gene, CDR3 protein, CDR3 DNA. D genes are given only for firm matches. Clone size is shown for a subset of rows, as once, few, many or a class of expanded clone.

once	TRBV30	-	TRBJ2-2	CAWSADRFNTGELFF	TGTGCCTGGAGTGCCGACAGATTCAACACCGGGGAGCTGTTTTTT
-	TRBV6-1	-	TRBJ1-1	CASSNQRGYEAFF	TGTGCCAGCAGTAACCAAAGGGGGTATGAAGCTTTCTTT
once	TRBV2	-	TRBJ2-3	CASSAISMFTDTQYF	TGTGCCAGCAGTGCGATAAGTATGTTCACAGATACGCAGTATTTT
-	TRBV5-1	-	TRBJ1-4	CASSFDGEKLFF	TGCGCCAGCAGCTTCGACGGAGAAAAACTGTTTTTT
-	TRBV9	-	TRBJ2-1	CASSVGSRDEQFF	TGTGCCAGCAGCGTAGGAAGTCGCGATGAGCAGTTCTTC
-	TRBV6-1	-	TRBJ1-5	CASTRGEQPQHF	TGTGCCAGCACCCGGGGGGAACAGCCCCAGCATTTT
-	TRBV7-9	TRBD1	TRBJ1-1	CASSRTGDRVVIAEAFF	TGTGCCAGCAGTCGAACCGGGGACAGGGTAGTTATCGCTGAAGCTTTCTTT
-	TRBV15	TRBD2	TRBJ2-7	CATSSPPARGLAVYEQYF	TGTGCCACCAGCAGTCCCCCGGCCCGGGGACTAGCGGTCTACGAGCAGTACTTC
-	TRBV29-1	TRBD1	TRBJ2-1	CSVDRQGASTSSYNEQFF	TGCAGCGTTGACCGGCAGGGGGCCTCGACGAGCTCCTACAATGAGCAGTTCTTC
-	TRBV27	TRBD1	TRBJ1-1	CASRQSTGGKTEAFF	TGTGCCAGCAGGCAATCTACAGGGGGAAAGACTGAAGCTTTCTTT
-	TRBV5-1	TRBD1	TRBJ1-6	CASSLEGQGAAPLHF	TGCGCCAGCAGCTTGGAGGGACAGGGCGCGGCACCCCTCCACTTT
-	TRBV28	-	TRBJ2-3	CVTEGGEDTQYF	TGTGTTACAGAGGGGGGCGAAGATACGCAGTATTTT
-	TRBV2	-	TRBJ2-1	CASSEPDSTNEQFF	TGTGCCAGCAGTGAACCGGACTCTACAAATGAGCAGTTCTTC
once	TRBV5-1	-	TRBJ1-1	CASSLAQGRRAEAFF	TGCGCCAGCAGCCTCGCCCAGGGGCGCAGGGCTGAAGCTTTCTTT
-	TRBV19	-	TRBJ1-6	CASRDATGALHF	TGTGCCAGTAGGGATGCGACGGGCGCCCTCCACTTT
-	TRBV5-1	-	TRBJ2-6	CASSFGTGANVLTF	TGCGCCAGCAGCTTCGGGACCGGGGCCAACGTCCTGACTTTC
-	TRBV6-5	-	TRBJ2-1	CASRLRAENNEQFF	TGTGCCAGCAGACTCCGGGCCGAGAACAATGAGCAGTTCTTC
-	TRBV4-1	-	TRBJ2-7	CASSQDPRGRPTVRQYF	TGCGCCAGCAGCCAAGATCCCCGAGGGAGGCCTACGGTTCGGCAGTACTTC
-	TRBV27	-	TRBJ2-5	CASSLSGGLGEAQYF	TGTGCCAGCAGTTTATCCGGGGGCCTGGGCGAGGCCCAGTACTTC
-	TRBV7-9	TRBD2	TRBJ2-5	CASSTLTGLQQETQYF	TGTGCCAGCAGCACGCTAACGGGACTACAACAAGAGACCCAGTACTTC
-	TRBV28	-	TRBJ2-1	CASSLWAGRFYNEQFF	TGTGCCAGCAGTTTGTGGGCGGGCCGTTTCTACAATGAGCAGTTCTTC
-	TRBV27	-	TRBJ1-5	CASSLAGGNQPQHF	TGTGCCAGCAGCCTCGCAGGGGGCAATCAGCCCCAGCATTTT
-	TRBV29-1	-	TRBJ2-7	CSVSPGLFHEQYF	TGCAGCGTGTCCCCGGGACTTTTCCACGAGCAGTACTTC
once	TRBV19	-	TRBJ1-2	CASSPSGRQALNGYTF	TGTGCCAGTAGTCCTTCGGGACGGCAGGCGTTGAATGGCTACACCTTC
-	TRBV5-4	-	TRBJ2-2	CAAGAGGVGTGELFF	TGTGCCGCGGGGGCCGGGGGCGTGGGCACCGGGGAGCTGTTTTTT
-	TRBV4-1	-	TRBJ1-1	CASSHAPPGGANTEAFF	TGCGCCAGCAGCCACGCCCCACCGGGGGGGGCGAACACTGAAGCTTTCTTT
-	TRBV5-1	-	TRBJ2-7	CASSLRTESYEQYF	TGCGCCAGCAGCCTAAGGACAGAATCCTACGAGCAGTACTTC
-	TRBV7-9	TRBD1	TRBJ2-7	CASSLGQGRGEQYF	TGTGCCAGCAGCTTAGGACAGGGACGGGGCGAGCAGTACTTC
-	TRBV20-1	-	TRBJ2-1	CSASYNEQFF	TGCAGTGCTAGTTACAATGAGCAGTTCTTC
-	TRBV19	-	TRBJ1-1	CASSFVRNTEAFF	TGTGCCAGTAGTTTTGTTCGGAACACTGAAGCTTTCTTT
-	TRBV4-1	-	TRBJ1-1	CASSPLIVSEAFF	TGCGCCAGCAGCCCGTTGATAGTCTCTGAAGCTTTCTTT
-	TRBV6-5	-	TRBJ1-1	CASSQRTPLTEAFF	TGTGCCAGCAGTCAGAGGACGCCGCTCACTGAAGCTTTCTTT
-	TRBV7-9	-	TRBJ2-7	CASSKDSYEQYF	TGTGCCAGCAGCAAAGACAGCTACGAGCAGTACTTC
once	TRBV5-5	-	TRBJ2-7	CASSRSPDSWEEQYF	TGTGCCAGCAGCCGGAGCCCGGACTCCTGGGAGGAGCAGTACTTC
-	TRBV2	-	TRBJ2-7	CASSGTGGRGMIYEQYF	TGTGCCAGCAGCGGAACCGGGGGTCGGGGTATGATATACGAGCAGTACTTC
-	TRBV4-1	-	TRBJ2-7	CASSQDQSGMNPSYEQYF	TGCGCCAGCAGCCAAGATCAATCAGGGATGAACCCCTCCTACGAGCAGTACTTC
-	TRBV19	TRBD2	TRBJ2-7	CASSTGGSPSYEQYF	TGTGCCAGTAGTACGGGGGGTTCCCCCTCCTACGAGCAGTACTTC
-	TRBV9	TRBD1	TRBJ2-1	CASSSRTGGDNEQFF	TGTGCCAGCAGCTCGCGGACAGGGGGTGACAATGAGCAGTTCTTC
-	TRBV6-5	-	TRBJ2-7	CASFGPVGFYEQYF	TGTGCCAGCTTCGGGCCGGTGGGGTTCTACGAGCAGTACTTC
-	TRBV2	-	TRBJ1-3	CASRAGSSGNTIYF	TGTGCCAGCAGAGCCGGGTCCTCTGGAAACACCATATATTTT
-	TRBV29-1	-	TRBJ1-1	CSVGFGTEAFF	TGCAGCGTTGGGTTCGGAACTGAAGCTTTCTTT
-	TRBV19	-	TRBJ2-1	CASSDVAVQDGDEQFF	TGTGCCAGTAGTGACGTCGCGGTGCAAGATGGGGATGAGCAGTTCTTC
once	TRBV4-1	TRBD2	TRBJ2-1	CASSHIAGGREQFF	TGCGCCAGCAGCCACATAGCGGGAGGGCGTGAGCAGTTCTTC
-	TRBV4-1	-	TRBJ1-1	CASSPPGQTLRAEAFF	TGCGCCAGCAGCCCTCCCGGGCAGACTCTGCGGGCTGAAGCTTTCTTT
-	TRBV29-1	-	TRBJ1-2	CSVDPRPYGYTF	TGCAGCGTTGATCCCAGACCCTATGGCTACACCTTC